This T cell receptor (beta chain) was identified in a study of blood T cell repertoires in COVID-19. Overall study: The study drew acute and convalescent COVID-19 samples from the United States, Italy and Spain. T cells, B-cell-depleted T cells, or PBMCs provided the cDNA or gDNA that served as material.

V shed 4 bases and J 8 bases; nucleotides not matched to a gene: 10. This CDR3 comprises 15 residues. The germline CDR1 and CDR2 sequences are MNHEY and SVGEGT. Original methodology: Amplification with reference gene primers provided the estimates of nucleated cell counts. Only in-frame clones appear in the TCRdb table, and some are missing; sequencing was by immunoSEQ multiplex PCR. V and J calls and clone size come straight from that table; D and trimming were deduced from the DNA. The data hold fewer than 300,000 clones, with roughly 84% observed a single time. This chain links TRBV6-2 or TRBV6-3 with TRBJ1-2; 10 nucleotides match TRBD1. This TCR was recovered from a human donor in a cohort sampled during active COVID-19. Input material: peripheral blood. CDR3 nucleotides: TGTGCCAGCAGTTGGAAGACAGGGGGCGCCTCCGGCTACACCTTC. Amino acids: CASSWKTGGASGYTF.